The 25 T cell receptor beta chains in this list originate from one sample, sequenced in a study of human T cells and chemical hapten exposure. As to time point: pre-sensitization, week 0. Treatment noted: therapeutic diphenylcyclopropenone sensitization with weekly scalp DPC. TCRdb re-derived calls from the RACE reads in MiXCR, one entry per CDR3 protein. This sample has 280,000 or so distinct CDR3 sequences, with 7.5% to 8% found just once. Sequenced here: whole blood, sampled in connection with sensitization to the hapten diphenylcyclopropenone (DPC). All receptors derive from a man younger than 35 with alopecia areata. Some clones in this sample may be carry-over from other donors' samples.

In this sample, this clonotype turned up a few times. The chain uses TRBV7-9 and TRBJ2-6; 9 nucleotides align to TRBD1. Germline V lookup: CDR1 SEHNR, CDR2 FQNEAQ (reference sequence). The CDR3 length is 19 residues. Trimming removed 3 bases from V and 3 bases from J; junction bases left unmatched: 12. DNA for the CDR3: TGTGCCAGCAGCTTCCAACCGGGACAGGGCGTCGGTGGGGCCAACGTCCTGACTTTC. Its translation: CASSFQPGQGVGGANVLTF.

The CDR3 DNA reads as TGTGCCAGCAGCTCACCGGGACAGGGTGATACCGAGCAGTACGTC. Amino acid sequence: CASSSPGQGDTEQYV. The chain combines TRBV7-9 with TRBJ2-7, with TRBD1 identical over 9 bases. With 4 bases clipped from V and 6 bases from J, the junction kept 10 bases outside the gene matches. Germline loops: CDR1 SEHNR, CDR2 FQNEAQ (reference sequence). CDR3 length: 15 residues.

V gene TRBV11-1 combines with J gene TRBJ2-7; 10 nucleotides line up with TRBD1. CDR3 length: 16 amino acids. The V segment lost 1 base and the J segment 3 bases; nucleotides outside the gene matches: 6. Germline lookup yields CDR1 SGHAT and CDR2 FQDESV (reference sequence). The CDR3 nucleotides read TGTGCCAGCAGCTTAGGTCGTTGGACAGGGGGCTACGAGCAGTACTTC. It codes for CASSLGRWTGGYEQYF.

This clonotype was found a few times. The V gene is TRBV28, the J gene TRBJ2-7; D not certain. The germline CDR1 and CDR2 sequences are MDHEN and SYDVKM. Trimming pared 3 bases from V and 2 bases from J, leaving 8 bases between. This CDR3 is 13 amino acids long. CDR3 nucleotide sequence: TGTGCCAGCAGTTTCTCCAGGACCTACGAGCAGTACTTC. Its protein is CASSFSRTYEQYF.

This clonotype was counted a few times. V and J are TRBV27 and TRBJ2-7, with D maybe TRBD2 (6 bases). CDR1 and CDR2 (germline): MNHEY, SMNVEV (reference sequence). The germline V and J ends were trimmed by 5 bases and 3 bases, with 20 bases remaining between them. This CDR3 is built from 16 residues. CDR3 nucleotides: TGTGCCAGCAGTAACCTCGCGGGGTTCGTAGGCTACGAGCAGTACTTC. It yields the protein CASSNLAGFVGYEQYF.

The CDR3 region has the DNA TGTGCCAGCAGCCTGATGCTAGCGGGGCGTCAAGAGACCCAGTACTTC. This codes for CASSLMLAGRQETQYF. The chain employs TRBV7-9 and TRBJ2-5; the match to TRBD2 covers 9 bases. V shed 5 bases, J shed 2 bases, and the junction held 9 bases outside the gene matches. The CDR3 length is 16 residues. Germline loops: CDR1 SEHNR, CDR2 FQNEAQ (reference sequence).

This clonotype was seen repeatedly, ten times or more. V and J are TRBV12-3 or TRBV12-4 and TRBJ2-6; tentative D call: TRBD1 (6 bases). The CDR3 is 16 amino acids. V dropped 4 bases and J dropped 0 bases, with 10 bases sitting between them. The CDR3 bases are TGTGCCAGCAGTTCGGGACAAAGCTCTGGGGCCAACGTCCTGACTTTC. Amino acid sequence: CASSSGQSSGANVLTF.

This clonotype was seen many times. The CDR3 sequence: CATSRDRSVGIEYTF. The CDR3 nucleotides read TGTGCCACCAGCAGAGATAGGAGTGTGGGGATAGAGTACACCTTC. The rearrangement uses TRBV15 and TRBJ1-2; no clear D gene. Germline CDR1 is LNHNV and CDR2 is YYDKDF (reference sequence). With 0 bases removed from V and 11 bases from J, the gap between germline ends came to 19 bases. The CDR3 loop spans 15 amino acids.

This chain connects TRBV5-1 to TRBJ2-1; D uncertain. CDR1 is SGHRS, CDR2 YFSETQ, per germline. Trimming removed 8 bases from V and 4 bases from J, with 19 bases in between. The CDR3 has 15 amino acids. The CDR3 DNA is TGCGCCAGTACAATTACCTTGGGAAGATACAATGAGCAGTTCTTC. Protein sequence: CASTITLGRYNEQFF.

This clonotype has only a few counts. This chain connects TRBV28 to TRBJ2-3; D is perhaps TRBD2 (6 bases). Trimming removed 6 bases at V and 0 bases at J, with 7 bases between. The CDR3 is made up of 13 amino acids. Germline CDR1 is MDHEN and CDR2 is SYDVKM. Here the CDR3 DNA reads TGTGCCAGCAGGGGGAGGAGCACAGATACGCAGTATTTT. Protein sequence: CASRGRSTDTQYF.

This chain connects TRBV6-6 to TRBJ1-5, with D hard to call. Germline CDR1 is MNHNY and CDR2 is SVGAGI (reference sequence). Trimming stripped 6 bases from V and 6 bases from J, with 12 bases between. CDR3 length equals 13 residues. This chain's CDR3 is CASRSGAGQPQHF. In DNA, the CDR3 is TGTGCCAGCAGATCAGGAGCAGGTCAGCCCCAGCATTTT.

Comments on this clonotype: A single base separates this from a much larger clone, so it may be a read error. The rearrangement links TRBV29-1 to TRBJ2-7; tentative D call: TRBD1 (6 bases). The length of the CDR3 is 14 residues. The V gene's germline CDR1 is SQVTM and CDR2 ANQGSEA. The CDR3 DNA reads TGCTGCGTGTGGGGGCTAGAAGGATCCTACGAGCAGTACTTC. Protein: CCVWGLEGSYEQYF.

V is TRBV6-5 and J is TRBJ2-7; D is undetermined. This CDR3 comprises 16 residues. Trimming took 0 bases from V and 2 from J, leaving 14 bases between them. The germline V gene has CDR1 MNHEY and CDR2 SVGAGI. CDR3 protein: CASSYSLTATAYEQYV. The CDR3, as DNA: TGTGCCAGCAGTTACTCGCTAACAGCCACTGCCTACGAGCAGTACGTC.

This chain joins TRBV5-1 and TRBJ1-2; 7 nucleotides align to TRBD1. The germline gives CDR1 SGHRS, CDR2 YFSETQ. V was pared by 2 bases and J by 3 bases, with 13 bases of the junction left unmatched. This CDR3 spans 17 amino acids. Here the CDR3 reads CASSFAILRDSDYGYTF. The CDR3 bases are TGCGCCAGCAGCTTCGCGATTCTCCGGGACAGCGACTATGGCTACACCTTC. Filled out from reference TRBV5-1 and TRBJ1-2, the complete variable domain reads KAGVTQTPRYLIKTRGQQVTLSCSPISGHRSVSWYQQTPGQGLQFLFEYFSETQRNKGNFPGRFSGRQFSNSRSEMNVSTLELGDSALYLCASSFAILRDSDYGYTFGSGTRLTVV.

The chain carries TRBV28 and TRBJ1-6; TRBD1 might be the D (6 bases). V was clipped by 1 base and J by 9 bases, with 13 bases between them. This CDR3 is built from 15 residues. Germline values: CDR1 MDHEN, CDR2 SYDVKM. In nucleotides, the CDR3 is TGTGCCAGCAGTTTATCGTGGACAGAACCTTCACCCCTCCACTTT. It yields the protein CASSLSWTEPSPLHF.

This clonotype was observed a few times. The chain is built from TRBV6-2 or TRBV6-3 and TRBJ2-7, with a weak D call TRBD1 (6 bases). The germline V gene encodes CDR1 MNHEY and CDR2 SVGEGT. The CDR3 length is 15 residues. Trimming cost V 6 bases and J 4 bases, with 19 bases left between them. CDR3 DNA sequence: TGTGCCAGCAGCCGGGCCCGGGACACCCCTTACGAGCAGTACGTC. Translating gives CASSRARDTPYEQYV.

The chain combines TRBV7-9 with TRBJ1-2; D might be TRBD1 (6 bases). The CDR3 consists of 17 residues. V was trimmed by 1 base and J by 3 bases, leaving 18 bases between them. Germline assignment: CDR1 SEHNR and CDR2 FQNEAQ (reference sequence). CDR3 loop: CASSLVGGTRADYGYTF. In nucleotides, the CDR3 is TGTGCCAGCAGCTTAGTGGGAGGGACAAGAGCTGACTATGGCTACACCTTC.

The gene calls are TRBV20-1 and TRBJ2-2; TRBD2 agrees at 7 bases. The CDR3 totals 14 residues. Germline values: CDR1 DFQATT, CDR2 SNEGSKA (reference sequence). After removal of 0 bases from V and 10 bases from J, the junction contained 8 bases not matched to a gene. Written as DNA, the CDR3 is TGCAGTGCTAGAGATTCGGGGCGGGGGATGGAGCTGTTTTTT. Amino acid sequence: CSARDSGRGMELFF.

This clonotype came up many times. V and J are TRBV4-1 and TRBJ1-1; 7 bases align to TRBD1. V lost 6 bases and J lost 1; bases outside the gene matches: 11. The CDR3 spans 16 residues. The germline gives CDR1 MGHRA, CDR2 YSYEKL. The CDR3 region is CASRYRGGAENTEAFF. Here the CDR3 DNA reads TGCGCCAGCAGATACAGGGGTGGCGCCGAGAACACTGAAGCTTTCTTT.

This clonotype was seen a few times. The chain combines TRBV6-1 with TRBJ1-6; 7 bases align to TRBD1. CDR1 MNHNS and CDR2 SASEGT come from the germline V gene. The CDR3 is 16 residues long. V was pared by 7 bases and J by 5 bases, with 11 bases of the junction left unmatched. CDR3 DNA sequence: TGTGCCAGCATTTTGAACAGGGGTTTGAATAATTCACCCCTCCACTTT. Residues: CASILNRGLNNSPLHF.

This clonotype was detected ten times or more. This rearrangement joins TRBV7-9 to TRBJ1-4; D is ambiguous. The CDR3 spans 15 residues. V gave up 0 bases and J gave up 1 base, with 6 bases separating them. Germline V gene data show CDR1 as SEHNR and CDR2 as FQNEAQ (reference sequence). The CDR3 DNA follows: TGTGCCAGCAGCTTAGCAACGGGAACTAATGAAAAACTGTTTTTT. Amino acid sequence: CASSLATGTNEKLFF.

This clonotype was counted at least ten times. V is TRBV29-1 and J is TRBJ1-1, with 7 positions matching TRBD1. From germline, CDR1 is SQVTM and CDR2 ANQGSEA. Unmatched junction bases numbered 8, after V lost 5 bases and J lost 2 bases. This CDR3 comprises 14 residues. CDR3 in DNA: TGCAGCGTTACACCGACAGGGACCAACACTGAAGCTTTCTTT. Protein: CSVTPTGTNTEAFF.

The V gene is TRBV9, the J gene TRBJ1-5, with D uncertain. Trimming took 0 bases from V and 7 from J, leaving 8 bases between them. Per germline, CDR1 SGDLS and CDR2 YYNGEE. The CDR3 covers 13 residues. CDR3 DNA sequence: TGTGCCAGCAGCGTAGAGGAGGGCCAGCCCCAGCATTTT. Protein: CASSVEEGQPQHF.

This clonotype was counted only a few times. V is TRBV10-3 and J is TRBJ1-2; TRBD1 might be the D (6 bases). Germline V lookup: CDR1 ENHRY, CDR2 SYGVKD. V lost 2 bases, J lost 2 bases, and 15 bases lay in between. The CDR3 length is 16 residues. CDR3 in DNA: TGTGCCATCAGTGAGCAATCGGGGGGCCGCAACTATGGCTACACCTTC. As protein: CAISEQSGGRNYGYTF.

The chain recombines TRBV21-1 with TRBJ1-1. TRBV21-1 is reported as a pseudogene. There are 15 residues in the CDR3. As DNA, the CDR3 is TGTGCCAGCAGCAAAGATGAGAAAACGATCACTGAAGCTTTCTTT. This translates into CASSKDEKTITEAFF.